The T cell receptor (beta chain) described here comes from a study of blood T cells in healthy people across ages. General observations from the study: Both naive CD4+ cell counts and diversity were greater in long-lived donors than in aged donors. The recorded TCR beta diversity per million T cells decreased in a roughly linear manner with age.

CDR1 and CDR2 from the germline V gene are SEHNR and FQNEAQ (reference sequence). Trimming removed 3 bases at V and 1 base at J, with 9 bases between. The CDR3 runs to 15 residues. PCR was performed a second time for about 7 to 11 cycles using a sample-barcoded 5' primer and a J-beta primer mix. TCRdb re-analysed the 5' RACE reads in MiXCR, keeping a single row per CDR3 protein. The sample holds roughly 1.4 million distinct CDR3 sequences, approximately 59% seen once. A word on this clonotype: Antigen unknown.

This sequence joins TRBV7-9 and TRBJ2-2; no firm D call. The clonotype was recovered from a man aged 18 to 29 in good health. The specimen was blood. As DNA, the CDR3 is TGTGCCAGCAGCTTGGAGAGGCTGAACACCGGGGAGCTGTTTTTT. The encoded protein is CASSLERLNTGELFF. Full variable domain (remainder filled in from reference TRBV7-9 and TRBJ2-2): DTGVSQNPRHKITKRGQNVTFRCDPISEHNRLYWYRQTLGQGPEFLTYFQNEAQLEKSRLLSDRFSAERPKGSFSTLEIQRTEQGDSAMYLCASSLERLNTGELFFGEGSRLTVL.